This T cell receptor (beta chain) originates from a study of human T cells and chemical hapten exposure. Each CDR3 protein is one row after TCRdb ran MiXCR on the RACE reads. The table has around 130,000 distinct CDR3 sequences, about 9.4% seen once. From germline, CDR1 is MNHEY and CDR2 SMNVEV (reference sequence). V was cut by 6 bases and J by 4 bases, with 15 bases left in between. The CDR3 sequence is 14 residues long. Stated time point: healthy volunteer bleed at 2 weeks. Unfractionated whole blood was the source from which total RNA was extracted. The chain is built from TRBV27 and TRBJ2-5, with no clear D. This sequence originates from a male donor in good health. Some clones in this sample may be carry-over from other donors' samples. Sequencing was carried out using whole blood. The CDR3 DNA follows: TGTGCCAGCAGCCTCTCCGGGCCAGGAGAGACCCAGTACTTC. This sequence encodes CASSLSGPGETQYF.